What follows are 20 T cell receptor beta chains derived from one specimen sequenced in a study of blood T cell repertoires in COVID-19. The data were produced by immunoSEQ multiplex PCR, yet TCRdb's version contains in-frame clones alone and is incomplete. The sample holds a few hundred thousand clones; approximately 83% are singletons and the top ten take 9.5% to 11%. The sample comprised peripheral blood. The origin of the receptors is an older woman with acute or convalescent COVID-19.

This chain joins TRBV3-1 (or the pseudogene TRBV3-2) and TRBJ2-1, with 7 bases identical to TRBD2. The CDR3 extends over 15 amino acids. Germline V gene data show CDR1 as LGHDT and CDR2 as YNNKEL (reference sequence). V gave up 2 bases and J gave up 3 bases; unmatched junction bases: 4. The CDR3 nucleotides read TGTGCCAGCAGCCAATCGGGGGGATACTACAATGAGCAGTTCTTC. Translated, it gives CASSQSGGYYNEQFF.

The chain carries TRBV7-8 and TRBJ1-2; 8 bases map to TRBD1. V shed 5 bases, J shed 4 bases, and the junction held 9 bases outside the gene matches. The CDR3 extends over 15 amino acids. Germline V lookup: CDR1 SGHVS, CDR2 FQNEAQ. The CDR3 bases are TGTGCCAGCAGCCTACGGGACAGGTGGAGCTATGGCTACACCTTC. Its protein is CASSLRDRWSYGYTF.

This clone was picked up a small number of times. This chain joins TRBV30 and TRBJ1-2; the D is unclear. The CDR3 has 13 amino acids. The germline CDR1 and CDR2 sequences are GTSNPN and SVGIG (reference sequence). The ends were cut back, 4 bases at V and 8 bases at J, with 17 bases in the middle. In DNA, the CDR3 is TGTGCCTGGACCGGGTTAAGAAGGATCGGCTACACCTTC. This gives the protein CAWTGLRRIGYTF.

This clone was counted only a few times. This chain uses TRBV19 with TRBJ1-2; a possible D gene is TRBD1 (6 bases). Trimming cost V 9 bases and J 2 bases, with 13 bases left between them. CDR3 length: 13 amino acids. The germline CDR1 and CDR2 sequences are LNHDA and SQIVND (reference sequence). The CDR3 DNA is TGTGCCAGCATTACAGGGCACAACTATGGCTACACCTTC. Translation: CASITGHNYGYTF.

Here the CDR3 reads CASSSTTGGGNQPQHF. The CDR3 DNA reads as TGTGCCAGCAGCTCCACCACAGGGGGCGGCAATCAGCCCCAGCATTTT. The V call is TRBV7-8, the J call TRBJ1-5; 9 bases are shared with TRBD1. This CDR3 contains 16 residues. The J segment lost 2 bases and the V segment lost 4 bases, leaving 6 bases of the junction unmatched. Germline V gene data show CDR1 as SGHVS and CDR2 as FQNEAQ.

A word on this clone: Other DNA sequences in this specimen translate into the identical CDR3. The chain joins TRBV7-9 to TRBJ2-1; a possible D gene is TRBD1 (6 bases). Trimming cost V 3 bases and J 0 bases, with 9 bases left between them. The CDR3 contains 15 residues. Per germline, CDR1 SEHNR and CDR2 FQNEAQ (reference sequence). The chain's CDR3 is CASSLTGVSYNEQFF. The CDR3 coding sequence is TGTGCCAGCAGCTTGACAGGAGTCTCCTACAATGAGCAGTTCTTC.

J is TRBJ1-1 and V is TRBV7-3; 7 bases are shared with TRBD1. Germline V gene sequence: CDR1 SGHTA, CDR2 FQGTGA. Trimming removed 1 base from V and 2 bases from J; junction bases left unmatched: 4. The CDR3 length is 15 residues. The CDR3 sequence is CASSLNRDSNTEAFF. The DNA of the CDR3 is TGTGCCAGCAGCTTAAACCGGGACAGCAACACTGAAGCTTTCTTT.

The rearrangement links TRBV3-1 (or the pseudogene TRBV3-2) to TRBJ1-2, with TRBD1 identical over 9 bases. The junction had 15 bases not matched to a gene; V was cut back by 8 bases and J by 5 bases. This CDR3 region has 16 residues. The germline V gene encodes CDR1 LGHDT and CDR2 YNNKEL (reference sequence). This CDR3 reads CASASFGRQGDYGYTF. The CDR3 DNA reads as TGTGCCAGCGCCTCTTTCGGACGACAGGGGGATTATGGCTACACCTTC.

The chain recombines TRBV5-4 with TRBJ2-2, with 9 bases that match TRBD1. Germline V lookup: CDR1 SGHNT, CDR2 YYREEE (reference sequence). J was trimmed by 5 bases and V by 2 bases; bases with no gene match: 7. This CDR3 comprises 16 residues. The DNA for the CDR3 is TGTGCCAGCAGCTTCGGGACAGGGTATGCTACCGGGGAGCTGTTTTTT. Encoded protein: CASSFGTGYATGELFF.

The CDR3 DNA reads as TGTGCCAGCAGTGGAGGGCATCAAGAGACCCAGTACTTC. This sequence encodes CASSGGHQETQYF. The chain couples TRBV2 to TRBJ2-5; D might be TRBD2 (5 bases). CDR1 SNHLY and CDR2 FYNNEI come from the germline V gene. The CDR3 sequence is 13 residues long. With 4 bases removed from V and 2 bases from J, the gap between germline ends came to 8 bases.

This clone was recorded a few times. The chain couples TRBV6-4 to TRBJ2-2; D unclear. Trimming removed 0 bases at V and 6 bases at J, with 14 bases between. CDR1 MRHNA and CDR2 SNTAGT come from the germline V gene. The CDR3 contains 16 residues. In nucleotides, the CDR3 is TGTGCCAGCAGTGACTCGATTCGGCTAGAACCCGGGGAGCTGTTTTTT. This gives the protein CASSDSIRLEPGELFF.

V and J are TRBV18 and TRBJ1-1; D gene unclear. V was pared by 3 bases and J by 1 base, with 9 bases between. Germline CDR1 is KGHSH and CDR2 is LQKENI. The CDR3 extends over 14 amino acids. CDR3 sequence reads: CASSPGIENTEAFF. CDR3 DNA sequence: TGTGCCAGCTCACCGGGCATAGAGAACACTGAAGCTTTCTTT.

CDR3 in amino acids: CASSQSRAGGTEAFF. The CDR3 DNA reads TGTGCCAGCAGCCAATCGAGAGCAGGGGGCACTGAAGCTTTCTTT. The chain uses TRBV16 and TRBJ1-1; 7 bases fit TRBD1. The germline gives CDR1 KGHSY, CDR2 FQNENV. J gave up 4 bases and V 0 bases, and 5 bases lay outside the gene matches. This CDR3 contains 15 residues.

The chain carries TRBV21-1 and TRBJ2-2; the table's D call TRBD1 went unverified against the DNA. TRBV21-1 is recorded as a pseudogene. This CDR3 comprises 15 residues. The CDR3 sequence is CASLGDSFITGELFF. CDR3 nucleotide sequence: TGTGCCAGCTTAGGGGACAGCTTCATCACCGGGGAGCTGTTTTTT.

The V and J genes are TRBV5-4 and TRBJ1-2, with 7 bases lining up with TRBD1. J was trimmed by 5 bases and V by 2 bases; bases with no gene match: 6. The CDR3 totals 14 residues. Per germline, CDR1 SGHNT and CDR2 YYREEE (reference sequence). The DNA for the CDR3 is TGTGCCAGCAGCTTCAAGGGGGCGCGATATGGCTACACCTTC. This encodes CASSFKGARYGYTF.

The rearrangement joins TRBV6-5 to TRBJ2-5, with 13 bases fitting TRBD2. V shed 6 bases and J 5 bases; nucleotides not matched to a gene: 6. Germline V gene data show CDR1 as MNHEY and CDR2 as SVGAGI. This CDR3 has 15 amino acids. Written as DNA, the CDR3 is TGTGCCAGCAGCCAGGGACTAGCGGGGCTGGAGACCCAGTACTTC. Translating it yields CASSQGLAGLETQYF.

The chain is built from TRBV19 and TRBJ2-6; D is perhaps TRBD2 (5 bases). The CDR3 is 15 amino acids. Germline V gene lookup returns CDR1 LNHDA and CDR2 SQIVND (reference sequence). The V gene lost 5 bases and the J gene lost 5 bases, with 13 bases spanning the gap. The CDR3 reads CASSSGGAWANVLTF. In DNA, the CDR3 is TGTGCCAGTAGTTCTGGAGGCGCCTGGGCCAACGTCCTGACTTTC. The full variable domain, with the rest looked up from reference TRBV19 and TRBJ2-6, is DGGITQSPKYLFRKEGQNVTLSCEQNLNHDAMYWYRQDPGQGLRLIYYSQIVNDFQKGDIAEGYSVSREKKESFPLTVTSAQKNPTAFYLCASSSGGAWANVLTFGAGSRLTVL.

The chain recombines TRBV5-1 with TRBJ1-2; D unclear. Germline V CDR1 and CDR2: SGHRS, YFSETQ. V was clipped by 0 bases and J by 4 bases, with 13 bases between them. This CDR3 has 15 amino acids. The CDR3 spells CASSLGPGGFYGYTF. CDR3 sequence (DNA): TGCGCCAGCAGCTTGGGGCCAGGAGGATTCTATGGCTACACCTTC.

J is TRBJ2-7 and V is TRBV5-1, with D possibly TRBD1 on 6 matching bases. The length of the CDR3 is 14 residues. From germline, CDR1 is SGHRS and CDR2 YFSETQ. Deletions cut 0 bases from V and 4 bases from J, with 11 bases between. The DNA of the CDR3 is TGCGCCAGCAGCTTGGGGCCAGGGGAATACGAGCAGTACTTC. Translating gives CASSLGPGEYEQYF.

The chain recombines TRBV6-5 with TRBJ2-1; 11 nucleotides agree with TRBD2. Per germline, CDR1 MNHEY and CDR2 SVGAGI. V lost 9 bases, J lost 6 bases, and 7 bases stayed unmatched. CDR3 length: 14 amino acids. The CDR3 nucleotides read TGTGCCAGTCAGGTTAGCGGGGGGGCCAATGAGCAGTTCTTC. Translation gives CASQVSGGANEQFF.